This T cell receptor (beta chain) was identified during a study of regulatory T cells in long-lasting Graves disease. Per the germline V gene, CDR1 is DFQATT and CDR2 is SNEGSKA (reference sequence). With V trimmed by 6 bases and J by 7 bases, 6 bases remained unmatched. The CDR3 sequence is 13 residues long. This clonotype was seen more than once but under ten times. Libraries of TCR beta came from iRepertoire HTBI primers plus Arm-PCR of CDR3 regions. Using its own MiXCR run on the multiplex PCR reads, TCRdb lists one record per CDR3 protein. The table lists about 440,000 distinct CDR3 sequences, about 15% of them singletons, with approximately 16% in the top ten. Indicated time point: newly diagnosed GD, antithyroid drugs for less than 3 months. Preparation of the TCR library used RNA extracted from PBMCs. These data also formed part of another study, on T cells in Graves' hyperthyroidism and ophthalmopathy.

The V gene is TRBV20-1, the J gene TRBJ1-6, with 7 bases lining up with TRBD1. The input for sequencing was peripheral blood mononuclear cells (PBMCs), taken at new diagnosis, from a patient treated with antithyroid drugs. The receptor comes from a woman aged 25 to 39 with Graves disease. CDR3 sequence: CSATYRGNSPLHF. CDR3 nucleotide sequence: TGCAGTGCGACGTACAGGGGAAATTCACCCCTCCACTTT.